Listed here are 24 T cell receptor beta chains from one sample, sequenced in a study of cytomegalovirus exposure and HLA in healthy donors. A multiplex PCR was run with 60 Vbeta primers and 13 Jbeta primers. Here immunoSEQ multiplex PCR was the method, and the copy in TCRdb shows in-frame clones only, minus some. The ten most abundant clones cover about 1.7% of a sample with about 150,000 clones. Sample: PBMCs. Source of these receptors: a woman between 45 and 60 years old in good health and CMV-seronegative.

V and J are TRBV29-1 and TRBJ2-1; 9 bases agree with TRBD1. The trim removed 7 bases at V and 7 bases at J, leaving 14 bases unmatched. Germline CDR1 and CDR2: SQVTM and ANQGSEA. The CDR3 loop spans 15 amino acids. This CDR3 is CSALQPGQGTNEQFF. The DNA for the CDR3 is TGCAGCGCCCTTCAGCCGGGACAGGGTACGAATGAGCAGTTCTTC.

The rearrangement links TRBV5-1 to TRBJ2-7; possibly TRBD2 for D (6 bases). Deletions cut 0 bases from V and 5 bases from J, with 15 bases between. This CDR3 contains 15 residues. Germline V CDR1 and CDR2: SGHRS, YFSETQ. Here the CDR3 DNA reads TGCGCCAGCAGCTTGGATGGCGGGGTCCGGGACGAGCAGTACTTC. It translates to CASSLDGGVRDEQYF.

Remarks on this clone: Other nucleotide sequences in the sample specify the same CDR3. This sequence joins TRBV18 and TRBJ1-1, with D unresolved. Trimming left V 3 bases short and J 0 bases short, with 8 bases between. This CDR3 spans 14 amino acids. Germline CDR1 is KGHSH and CDR2 is LQKENI. The CDR3 sequence: CASSPTGMNTEAFF. CDR3 in DNA: TGTGCCAGCTCACCTACGGGAATGAACACTGAAGCTTTCTTT.

The rearrangement uses TRBV14 and TRBJ1-2, with D possibly TRBD1 on 6 matching bases. The CDR3 extends over 15 amino acids. V was pared by 5 bases and J by 4 bases, with 17 bases between. Germline V gene sequence: CDR1 SGHDN, CDR2 FVKESK. CDR3 region: CASSKSRQAFYGYTF. DNA of the CDR3: TGTGCCAGCAGCAAATCTCGACAGGCCTTCTATGGCTACACCTTC.

The gene calls are TRBV7-3 and TRBJ1-1; TRBD1 is a possible D gene (5 bases). V was shortened by 5 bases and J by 2 bases, with 15 bases between the two germline ends. The CDR3 contains 15 residues. Germline V gives CDR1 SGHTA, CDR2 FQGTGA. The CDR3 DNA reads TGTGCCAGCAGCCTAGGAGGGACGGGAAACACTGAAGCTTTCTTT. Encoded protein: CASSLGGTGNTEAFF. Using reference TRBV7-3 and TRBJ1-1 for the parts outside the CDR3, the full variable domain is GAGVSQTPSNKVTEKGKYVELRCDPISGHTALYWYRQSLGQGPEFLIYFQGTGAADDSGLPNDRFFAVRPEGSVSTLKIQRTERGDSAVYLCASSLGGTGNTEAFFGQGTRLTVV.

This chain joins TRBV11-2 and TRBJ2-5; 8 bases map to TRBD2. V shed 1 base and J 1 base; nucleotides not matched to a gene: 2. CDR3 length: 15 amino acids. Germline V gives CDR1 SGHAT, CDR2 FQNNGV. CDR3 nucleotides: TGTGCCAGCAGCTTAGTCGGACTAGCCCAAGAGACCCAGTACTTC. This codes for CASSLVGLAQETQYF.

The V and J genes are TRBV5-6 and TRBJ1-2, with TRBD1 identical over 7 bases. Per germline, CDR1 SGHDT and CDR2 YYEEEE. The CDR3 totals 15 residues. J was trimmed by 2 bases and V by 2 bases; bases with no gene match: 6. The CDR3 spells CASSFTGAGNYGYTF. CDR3 nucleotide sequence: TGTGCCAGCAGCTTCACAGGGGCGGGCAACTATGGCTACACCTTC.

The CDR3 loop reads CASSLFQENTEAFF. Here the CDR3 DNA reads TGTGCCAGCAGCTTATTCCAGGAAAACACTGAAGCTTTCTTT. The chain employs TRBV11-2 and TRBJ1-1; D call uncertain. The CDR3 loop spans 14 amino acids. Trimming took off 2 bases at V and 2 bases at J, with 9 bases between the two ends. Germline assignment: CDR1 SGHAT and CDR2 FQNNGV.

The chain is built from TRBV7-9 and TRBJ1-5; no clear D gene. The CDR3 covers 13 residues. The V end was cut by 2 bases, the J end by 7 bases, with 9 bases between. From germline, CDR1 is SEHNR and CDR2 FQNEAQ (reference sequence). CDR3 residues: CASSLTVNQPQHF. DNA of the CDR3: TGTGCCAGCAGCTTAACTGTGAACCAGCCCCAGCATTTT.

V gene TRBV19 combines with J gene TRBJ1-5, with a tentative D call TRBD1 (5 bases). The length of the CDR3 is 14 residues. Germline loops: CDR1 LNHDA, CDR2 SQIVND (reference sequence). V was pared by 6 bases and J by 5 bases, with 14 bases between. CDR3 region: CASRQTDPHQPQHF. The CDR3 nucleotides read TGTGCCAGTAGACAGACAGATCCACATCAGCCCCAGCATTTT.

The rearrangement joins TRBV11-3 to TRBJ2-3, with 8 nucleotides matching TRBD2. Germline V gives CDR1 SGHNT, CDR2 YENEEA. V lost 7 bases and J lost 1; bases outside the gene matches: 1. The CDR3 covers 13 residues. Here the CDR3 reads CASKAGGTDTQYF. CDR3 sequence (DNA): TGTGCCAGCAAAGCGGGGGGCACAGATACGCAGTATTTT.

The chain is built from TRBV28 and TRBJ2-1; 9 nucleotides line up with TRBD2. Unmatched junction bases numbered 9, after V lost 5 bases and J lost 4 bases. CDR1 and CDR2 (germline): MDHEN, SYDVKM. The CDR3 is 16 amino acids. In nucleotides, the CDR3 is TGTGCCAGCAGTCCCCCAGCGGGGGGCACTTACAATGAGCAGTTCTTC. This encodes CASSPPAGGTYNEQFF.

V is TRBV6-6 and J is TRBJ2-5; 14 bases line up with TRBD2. The CDR3 loop spans 16 amino acids. V gave up 5 bases and J gave up 3 bases; unmatched junction bases: 5. The germline V gene encodes CDR1 MNHNY and CDR2 SVGAGI (reference sequence). In DNA, the CDR3 is TGTGCCAGCAGTCCGCGACTAGCGGGGGGGGAAGAGACCCAGTACTTC. It translates to CASSPRLAGGEETQYF.

The chain recombines TRBV7-9 with TRBJ1-2; no firm D call. Trimming removed 5 bases at V and 7 bases at J, with 11 bases between. Germline V lookup: CDR1 SEHNR, CDR2 FQNEAQ (reference sequence). CDR3 length: 12 amino acids. CDR3 residues: CASSRPRSGYTF. The CDR3 nucleotides are TGTGCCAGCAGCCGTCCCCGGAGTGGCTACACCTTC.

The gene calls are TRBV4-2 and TRBJ2-2, with 9 positions matching TRBD2. Germline CDR1 LGHNA, CDR2 YNFKEQ. The trim removed 3 bases at V and 5 bases at J, leaving 7 bases unmatched. CDR3 length equals 16 residues. The CDR3 DNA follows: TGTGCCAGCAGCCATGGACCGGGACTAGCAACCGGGGAGCTGTTTTTT. Encoded protein: CASSHGPGLATGELFF.

The chain employs TRBV9 and TRBJ1-3, with TRBD1 identical over 7 bases. V trimming: 3 bases; J trimming: 3 bases; junction bases outside the gene matches: 12. The germline V gene has CDR1 SGDLS and CDR2 YYNGEE. The CDR3 is made up of 17 amino acids. CDR3 in DNA: TGTGCCAGCAGCGGACAGGGTGGGGAATATAATGGAAACACCATATATTTT. It translates to CASSGQGGEYNGNTIYF.

This chain uses TRBV9 with TRBJ2-7, with D unresolved. This CDR3 is 14 amino acids long. Trimming pared 0 bases from V and 3 bases from J, leaving 10 bases between. Germline V gives CDR1 SGDLS, CDR2 YYNGEE. CDR3 coding DNA: TGTGCCAGCAGCGTAGGAAACAGAGACTACGAGCAGTACTTC. Translated: CASSVGNRDYEQYF.

The V and J genes are TRBV4-1 and TRBJ2-5; no definite D call. The J call is doubtful: the DNA matches TRBJ2-7 better. Per germline, CDR1 MGHRA and CDR2 YSYEKL. The CDR3 is 14 residues long. CDR3 nucleotides: TGCGCCAGCAGCCTGACGACTCGCTCCTACGAGCAGTACTTC. This sequence encodes CASSLTTRSYEQYF.

The DNA of the CDR3 is TGTGCCAGCAGTTCCGGAAGCGGCGAAGGATCTGAGCAGTTCTTC. Its protein product is CASSSGSGEGSEQFF. The rearrangement joins TRBV27 to TRBJ2-1; perhaps TRBD2 as D (5 bases). The germline V gene has CDR1 MNHEY and CDR2 SMNVEV (reference sequence). This CDR3 spans 15 amino acids. The germline V and J ends were trimmed by 4 bases and 9 bases, with 19 bases remaining between them.

The rearrangement links TRBV23-1 to TRBJ1-5, with no clear D. TRBV23-1 is an open reading frame, and its role is uncertain. Trimming removed 2 bases from V and 6 bases from J, with 11 bases in between. The CDR3 covers 14 residues. The CDR3 bases are TGCGCCAGCAGTCAAAGTTTGGCGGGTCAGCCCCAGCATTTT. This codes for CASSQSLAGQPQHF.

The chain recombines TRBV9 with TRBJ2-3; TRBD1 agrees at 8 bases. Per the germline V gene, CDR1 is SGDLS and CDR2 is YYNGEE. Unmatched junction bases numbered 9, after V lost 7 bases and J lost 5 bases. The CDR3 has 14 residues. The CDR3: CASSMAGGVDTQYF. The CDR3 DNA reads as TGTGCCAGCTCAATGGCAGGGGGCGTAGATACGCAGTATTTT.

The V and J genes are TRBV15 and TRBJ2-5; 14 nucleotides match TRBD2. The germline V gene encodes CDR1 LNHNV and CDR2 YYDKDF (reference sequence). Trimming cost V 1 base and J 2 bases; bases outside gene matches: 6. The CDR3 runs to 18 residues. The DNA for the CDR3 is TGTGCCACCAGCAGAGGTGGGACTAGCGGGAGTATTCAAGAGACCCAGTACTTC. This codes for CATSRGGTSGSIQETQYF.

This chain links TRBV4-1 with TRBJ1-2; 11 nucleotides line up with TRBD1. Looked up from germline, CDR1 is MGHRA and CDR2 is YSYEKL. This CDR3 region has 17 residues. Trimming removed 2 bases from V and 0 bases from J; junction bases left unmatched: 5. The CDR3: CASSQFGQGASNYGYTF. CDR3 DNA: TGCGCCAGCAGCCAATTCGGACAGGGGGCGTCTAACTATGGCTACACCTTC.

The chain has TRBV27 and TRBJ1-5, with 10 bases identical to TRBD1. The CDR3 totals 17 residues. The V gene end was trimmed by 5 bases and the J gene end by 2 bases; junction bases not matched to a gene: 9. From germline, CDR1 is MNHEY and CDR2 SMNVEV (reference sequence). CDR3 nucleotides: TGTGCCAGCAGTAAGGGACAGGGGATGATGGGCAATCAGCCCCAGCATTTT. Translating gives CASSKGQGMMGNQPQHF.